Presented here are 19 T cell receptor beta chains from one specimen sequenced in a study of PD-1 blockade in classical Hodgkin lymphoma. Every patient was affected by relapse after autologous stem cell transplantation, while exposure to brentuximab vedotin was not uniform. Profiled with immunoSEQ multiplex PCR; TCRdb holds only in-frame clones, not every one. The sample has around 26,000 clones, almost 85% seen once; the top ten hold under 14%. The material was peripheral blood mononuclear cells (PBMCs), obtained before the second cycle of nivolumab. These receptors all stem from a human donor with classical Hodgkin lymphoma.

V gene TRBV7-9 combines with J gene TRBJ2-5; 8 nucleotides match TRBD1. The CDR3 is made up of 15 amino acids. CDR1 is SEHNR, CDR2 FQNEAQ, per germline (reference sequence). The V segment lost 6 bases and the J segment 2 bases; nucleotides outside the gene matches: 8. The CDR3 protein is CASRGGQDKQETQYF. CDR3 nucleotide sequence: TGTGCCAGCAGAGGGGGACAGGATAAACAAGAGACCCAGTACTTC.

This chain joins TRBV5-1 and TRBJ1-1, with D tentatively TRBD1 (5 bases). The CDR3 spans 17 residues. The ends were cut back, 4 bases at V and 4 bases at J, with 23 bases in the middle. The germline CDR1 and CDR2 sequences are SGHRS and YFSETQ. CDR3 coding DNA: TGCGCCAGCAGCCGGGGGATGGAGACACGTGCAGGCACTGAAGCTTTCTTT. It encodes CASSRGMETRAGTEAFF.

This clone was seen a single time. CDR3 protein: CASNVGAEETQYF. The DNA of the CDR3 is TGTGCCAGCAACGTCGGTGCAGAAGAGACCCAGTACTTC. The genes are TRBV28 and TRBJ2-5; D not resolved. This CDR3 has 13 residues. V was shortened by 7 bases and J by 3 bases, with 12 bases between the two germline ends. CDR1 is MDHEN and CDR2 is SYDVKM in the germline V gene.

The chain recombines TRBV7-9 with TRBJ2-7, with no clear D. Trimming removed 6 bases from V and 7 bases from J, with 13 bases in between. The CDR3 runs to 12 residues. CDR1 and CDR2 from the germline V gene are SEHNR and FQNEAQ (reference sequence). The CDR3 reads CASRSSIDEQYF. In nucleotides, the CDR3 is TGTGCCAGCAGGTCCTCGATAGATGAGCAGTACTTC.

The gene calls are TRBV29-1 and TRBJ2-3, with D perhaps TRBD2 (6 bases). Germline CDR1 reads SQVTM; CDR2 reads ANQGSEA. The CDR3 runs 13 residues. V lost 7 bases, J lost 4 bases, and 15 bases lay in between. The CDR3 nucleotides read TGCAGCGCGACTAGAGGAAGGGCAGATACGCAGTATTTT. It yields the protein CSATRGRADTQYF.

The chain employs TRBV4-1 and TRBJ2-3, with 8 bases aligning to TRBD1. CDR1 and CDR2 (germline): MGHRA, YSYEKL. Unmatched junction bases numbered 20, after V lost 4 bases and J lost 2 bases. The CDR3 is made up of 20 amino acids. CDR3 sequence: CASSPPGGTGNTLATDTQYF. CDR3 sequence (DNA): TGCGCCAGCAGCCCCCCGGGCGGGACAGGCAACACCCTCGCCACAGATACGCAGTATTTT.

The V and J genes are TRBV4-1 and TRBJ2-3; D unresolved. V was pared by 3 bases and J by 3 bases, with 16 bases between. Germline values: CDR1 MGHRA, CDR2 YSYEKL. The CDR3 sequence is 16 residues long. CDR3 nucleotide sequence: TGCGCCAGCAGCCACACACTACTCAGACCGACAGATACGCAGTATTTT. This gives the protein CASSHTLLRPTDTQYF.

This clone was seen a few times. The V and J genes are TRBV30 and TRBJ1-3; no clear D gene. Looked up from germline, CDR1 is GTSNPN and CDR2 is SVGIG (reference sequence). This CDR3 region has 11 residues. V lost 2 bases and J lost 4, with 3 bases in between. Written as DNA, the CDR3 is TGTGCCTGGAGTCGGGGAAACACCATATATTTT. This translates into CAWSRGNTIYF.

This clone was seen only a few times. V and J are TRBV28 and TRBJ1-2; 7 bases align to TRBD1. Trimming removed 6 bases from V and 0 bases from J; junction bases left unmatched: 10. CDR1 and CDR2 from the germline V gene are MDHEN and SYDVKM. The CDR3 contains 16 residues. The CDR3 region has the DNA TGTGCCAGCAGGTCCCCGCCAGGACAGGCTAACTATGGCTACACCTTC. This sequence encodes CASRSPPGQANYGYTF.

The chain has TRBV25-1 and TRBJ2-7; D not resolved. Germline CDR1 is MGHDK and CDR2 is SYGVNS. This CDR3 has 11 residues. V shed 0 bases and J shed 7 bases, with 4 bases lying between them. The CDR3: CASSEYWEQYF. The DNA for the CDR3 is TGTGCCAGCAGTGAATATTGGGAGCAGTACTTC.

The chain combines TRBV19 with TRBJ2-2; TRBD1 matches at 10 bases. Looked up from germline, CDR1 is LNHDA and CDR2 is SQIVND (reference sequence). With 8 bases clipped from V and 5 bases from J, the junction kept 8 bases outside the gene matches. The CDR3 runs 15 residues. The CDR3 protein is CASSSGTGVTGELFF. CDR3 sequence (DNA): TGTGCCAGTTCCTCCGGGACAGGGGTAACCGGGGAGCTGTTTTTT. Filled out from reference TRBV19 and TRBJ2-2, the complete variable domain reads DGGITQSPKYLFRKEGQNVTLSCEQNLNHDAMYWYRQDPGQGLRLIYYSQIVNDFQKGDIAEGYSVSREKKESFPLTVTSAQKNPTAFYLCASSSGTGVTGELFFGEGSRLTVL.

The V call is TRBV28, the J call TRBJ2-3; the D is unclear. V was pared by 6 bases and J by 5 bases, with 6 bases between. The germline CDR1 and CDR2 sequences are MDHEN and SYDVKM. This CDR3 comprises 11 residues. The CDR3 region is CASRIQDTQYF. DNA of the CDR3: TGTGCCAGCAGAATCCAAGATACGCAGTATTTT.

The chain carries TRBV19 and TRBJ2-5, with 7 bases aligning to TRBD1. Germline V gene data show CDR1 as LNHDA and CDR2 as SQIVND (reference sequence). The CDR3 loop spans 14 amino acids. V lost 5 bases, J lost 0 bases, and 3 bases stayed unmatched. The CDR3 here is CASSGQAYQETQYF. The CDR3 DNA is TGTGCCAGTAGTGGACAGGCGTACCAAGAGACCCAGTACTTC.

The rearrangement links TRBV10-3 to TRBJ1-2; D is uncertain. Germline V gene data show CDR1 as ENHRY and CDR2 as SYGVKD. There are 15 residues in the CDR3. V lost 0 bases to trimming and J lost 6 bases, with 14 bases between them. The CDR3 DNA reads TGTGCCATCAGTGAGTCGAAGCCCACTGGGGATGGCTACACCTTC. Translating gives CAISESKPTGDGYTF.

V and J are TRBV28 and TRBJ1-4, with D possibly matching TRBD1 (6 bases). CDR1 MDHEN and CDR2 SYDVKM come from the germline V gene. V lost 5 bases, J lost 2 bases, and 15 bases lay in between. This CDR3 contains 16 residues. Here the CDR3 DNA reads TGTGCCAGCAGTCCTCGTGGGGGGCGGACTAATGAAAAACTGTTTTTT. This codes for CASSPRGGRTNEKLFF.

DNA for the CDR3: TGTGCCAGCAGCTTTGATTGGCGGGCAAGCTCCTATAATTCACCCCTCCACTTT. Amino acid sequence: CASSFDWRASSYNSPLHF. The chain combines TRBV7-2 with TRBJ1-6; D gene unclear. The CDR3 covers 18 residues. The germline V gene encodes CDR1 SGHTA and CDR2 FQGNSA. With 3 bases removed from V and 0 bases from J, the gap between germline ends came to 15 bases.

The chain uses TRBV7-6 and TRBJ2-3; tentative D call: TRBD1 (5 bases). The CDR3 runs 14 residues. Trimming removed 5 bases from V and 3 bases from J, with 12 bases in between. The germline CDR1 and CDR2 sequences are SGHVS and FNYEAQ. In DNA, the CDR3 is TGTGCCAGCAGCCCCGGTAGGGGAACAGATACGCAGTATTTT. Amino acid sequence: CASSPGRGTDTQYF.

The J gene is TRBJ2-7, the V gene TRBV28; 9 bases are shared with TRBD1. The CDR3 runs 16 residues. With 5 bases clipped from V and 4 bases from J, the junction kept 12 bases outside the gene matches. CDR1 is MDHEN, CDR2 SYDVKM, per germline. The CDR3 DNA follows: TGTGCCAGCAGTCTTCCCTGGACAGGGGAGGGGTACGAGCAGTACTTC. Encoded protein: CASSLPWTGEGYEQYF.

This chain uses TRBV7-9 with TRBJ1-5; D remains ambiguous. Germline V gene lookup returns CDR1 SEHNR and CDR2 FQNEAQ (reference sequence). V lost 5 bases and J lost 4, with 6 bases in between. This CDR3 has 12 amino acids. DNA for the CDR3: TGTGCCAGCAGCCCCGCGAATCAGCCCCAGCATTTT. Its translation is CASSPANQPQHF. The variable domain in full, completed from reference TRBV7-9 and TRBJ1-5, reads DTGVSQNPRHKITKRGQNVTFRCDPISEHNRLYWYRQTLGQGPEFLTYFQNEAQLEKSRLLSDRFSAERPKGSFSTLEIQRTEQGDSAMYLCASSPANQPQHFGDGTRLSIL.